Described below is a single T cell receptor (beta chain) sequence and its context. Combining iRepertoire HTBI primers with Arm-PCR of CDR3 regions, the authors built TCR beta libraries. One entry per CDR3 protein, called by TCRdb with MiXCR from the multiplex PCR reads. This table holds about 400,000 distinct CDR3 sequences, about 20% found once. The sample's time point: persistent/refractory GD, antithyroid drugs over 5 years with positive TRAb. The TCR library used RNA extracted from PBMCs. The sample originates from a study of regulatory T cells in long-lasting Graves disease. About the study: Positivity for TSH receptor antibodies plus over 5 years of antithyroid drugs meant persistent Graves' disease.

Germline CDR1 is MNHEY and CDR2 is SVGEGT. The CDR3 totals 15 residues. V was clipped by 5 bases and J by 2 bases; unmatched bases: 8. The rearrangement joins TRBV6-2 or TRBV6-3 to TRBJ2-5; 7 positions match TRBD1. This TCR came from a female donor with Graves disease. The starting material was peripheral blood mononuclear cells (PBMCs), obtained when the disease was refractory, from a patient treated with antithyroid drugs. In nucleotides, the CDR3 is TGTGCCAGCAGTCGCCTGACAGGGAAACAAGAGACCCAGTACTTC. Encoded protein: CASSRLTGKQETQYF.